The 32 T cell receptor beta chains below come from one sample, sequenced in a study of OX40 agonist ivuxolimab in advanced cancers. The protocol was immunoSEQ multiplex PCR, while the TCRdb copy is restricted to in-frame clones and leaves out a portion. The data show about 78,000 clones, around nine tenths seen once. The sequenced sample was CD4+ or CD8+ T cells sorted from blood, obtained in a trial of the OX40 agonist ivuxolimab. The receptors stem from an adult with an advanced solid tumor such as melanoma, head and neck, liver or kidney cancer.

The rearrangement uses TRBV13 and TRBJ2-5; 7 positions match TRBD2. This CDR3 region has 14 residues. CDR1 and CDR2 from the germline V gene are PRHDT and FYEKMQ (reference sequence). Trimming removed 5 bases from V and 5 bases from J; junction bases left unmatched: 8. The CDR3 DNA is TGTGCCAGCAGCCTCCCGGGAGGAGGGGAGACCCAGTACTTC. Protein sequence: CASSLPGGGETQYF.

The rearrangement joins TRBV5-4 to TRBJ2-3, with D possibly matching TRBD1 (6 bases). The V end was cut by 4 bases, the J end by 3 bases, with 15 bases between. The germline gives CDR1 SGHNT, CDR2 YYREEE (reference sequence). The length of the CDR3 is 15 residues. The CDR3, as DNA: TGTGCCAGCAGCCCAGGGGCCTTAGGGACAGATACGCAGTATTTT. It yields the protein CASSPGALGTDTQYF.

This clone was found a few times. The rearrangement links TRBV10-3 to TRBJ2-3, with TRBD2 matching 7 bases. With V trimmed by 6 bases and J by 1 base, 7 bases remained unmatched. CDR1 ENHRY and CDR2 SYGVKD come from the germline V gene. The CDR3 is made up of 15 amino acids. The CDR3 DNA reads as TGTGCCATCAGCAGGACCCGGGGGGGCACAGATACGCAGTATTTT. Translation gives CAISRTRGGTDTQYF.

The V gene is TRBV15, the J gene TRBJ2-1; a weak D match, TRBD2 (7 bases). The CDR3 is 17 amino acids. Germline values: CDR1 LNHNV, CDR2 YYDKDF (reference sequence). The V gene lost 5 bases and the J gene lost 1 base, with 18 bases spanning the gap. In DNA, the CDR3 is TGTGCCACCAGCGGACTCGAGGGGGGGCGATCCTACAATGAGCAGTTCTTC. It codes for CATSGLEGGRSYNEQFF.

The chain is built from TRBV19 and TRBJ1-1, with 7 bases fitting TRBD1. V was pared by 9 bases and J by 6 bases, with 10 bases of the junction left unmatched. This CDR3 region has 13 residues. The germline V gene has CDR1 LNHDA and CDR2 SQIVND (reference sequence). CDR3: CASLRDSFSEAFF. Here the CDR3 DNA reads TGTGCCAGCCTCCGGGACAGCTTTTCTGAAGCTTTCTTT. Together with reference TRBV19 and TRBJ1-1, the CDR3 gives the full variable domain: DGGITQSPKYLFRKEGQNVTLSCEQNLNHDAMYWYRQDPGQGLRLIYYSQIVNDFQKGDIAEGYSVSREKKESFPLTVTSAQKNPTAFYLCASLRDSFSEAFFGQGTRLTVV.

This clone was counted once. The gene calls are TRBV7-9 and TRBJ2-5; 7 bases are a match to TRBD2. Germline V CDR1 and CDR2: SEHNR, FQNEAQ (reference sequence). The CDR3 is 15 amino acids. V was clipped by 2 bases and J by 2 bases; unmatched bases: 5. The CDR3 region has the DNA TGTGCCAGCAGCTTAACAGCGGGAATACAAGAGACCCAGTACTTC. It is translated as CASSLTAGIQETQYF.

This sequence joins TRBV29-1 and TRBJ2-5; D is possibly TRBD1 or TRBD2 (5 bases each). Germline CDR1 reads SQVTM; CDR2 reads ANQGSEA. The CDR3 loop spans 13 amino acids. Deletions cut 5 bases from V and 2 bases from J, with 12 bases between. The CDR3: CSVQRDVQETQYF. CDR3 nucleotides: TGCAGCGTTCAGAGGGACGTACAAGAGACCCAGTACTTC.

Here the CDR3 reads CASSLRTGGTDTQYF. The CDR3 DNA follows: TGTGCCAGCAGTTTAAGAACAGGGGGCACAGATACGCAGTATTTT. The chain employs TRBV27 and TRBJ2-3; 7 bases fit TRBD1. V gave up 2 bases and J gave up 1 base; unmatched junction bases: 3. Germline V lookup: CDR1 MNHEY, CDR2 SMNVEV (reference sequence). This CDR3 comprises 15 residues.

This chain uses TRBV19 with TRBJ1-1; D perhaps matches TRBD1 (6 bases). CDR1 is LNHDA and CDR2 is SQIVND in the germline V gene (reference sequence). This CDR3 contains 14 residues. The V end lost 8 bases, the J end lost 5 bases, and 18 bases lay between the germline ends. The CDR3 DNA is TGTGCCAGTTGGGGGGGCGGAAGAATTACTGAAGCTTTCTTT. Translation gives CASWGGGRITEAFF.

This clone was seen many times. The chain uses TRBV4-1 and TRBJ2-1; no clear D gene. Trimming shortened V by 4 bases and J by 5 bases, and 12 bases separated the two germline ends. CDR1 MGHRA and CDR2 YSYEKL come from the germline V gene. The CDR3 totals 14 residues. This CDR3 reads CASSPGLLDNEQFF. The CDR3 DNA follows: TGCGCCAGCAGCCCGGGTCTTTTAGACAATGAGCAGTTCTTC.

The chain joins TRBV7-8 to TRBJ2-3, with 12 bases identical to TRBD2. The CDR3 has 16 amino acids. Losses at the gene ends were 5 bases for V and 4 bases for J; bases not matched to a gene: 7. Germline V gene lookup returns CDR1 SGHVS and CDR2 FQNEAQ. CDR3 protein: CASSPRTSGKPDTQYF. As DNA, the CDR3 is TGTGCCAGCAGCCCGCGGACTAGCGGGAAGCCAGATACGCAGTATTTT.

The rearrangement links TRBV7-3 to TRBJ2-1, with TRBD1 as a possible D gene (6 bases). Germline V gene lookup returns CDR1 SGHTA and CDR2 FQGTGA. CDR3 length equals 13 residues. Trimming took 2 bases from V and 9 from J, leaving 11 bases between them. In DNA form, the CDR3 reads TGTGCCAGCAGCTTAGGGTTGGGGGCTGAGCAGTTCTTC. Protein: CASSLGLGAEQFF. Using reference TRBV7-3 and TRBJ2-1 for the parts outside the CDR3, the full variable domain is GAGVSQTPSNKVTEKGKYVELRCDPISGHTALYWYRQSLGQGPEFLIYFQGTGAADDSGLPNDRFFAVRPEGSVSTLKIQRTERGDSAVYLCASSLGLGAEQFFGPGTRLTVL.

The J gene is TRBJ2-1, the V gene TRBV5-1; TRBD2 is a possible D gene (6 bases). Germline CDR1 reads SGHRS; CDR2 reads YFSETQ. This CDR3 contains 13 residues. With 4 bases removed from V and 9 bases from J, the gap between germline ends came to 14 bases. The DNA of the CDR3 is TGCGCCAGCAGCATGGAATGGGGAGGTGAGCAGTTCTTC. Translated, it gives CASSMEWGGEQFF.

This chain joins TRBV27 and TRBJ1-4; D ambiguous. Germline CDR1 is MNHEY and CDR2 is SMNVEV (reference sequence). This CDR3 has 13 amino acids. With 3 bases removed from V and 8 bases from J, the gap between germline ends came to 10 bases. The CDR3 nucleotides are TGTGCCAGCAGTTTCTCAGCAGGAGAAAAACTGTTTTTT. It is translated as CASSFSAGEKLFF.

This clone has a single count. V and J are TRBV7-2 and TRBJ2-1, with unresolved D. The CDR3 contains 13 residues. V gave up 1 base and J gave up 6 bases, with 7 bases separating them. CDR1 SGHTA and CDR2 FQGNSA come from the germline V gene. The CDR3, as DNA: TGTGCCAGCAGCTTAGTCTCACGCAATGAGCAGTTCTTC. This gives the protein CASSLVSRNEQFF.

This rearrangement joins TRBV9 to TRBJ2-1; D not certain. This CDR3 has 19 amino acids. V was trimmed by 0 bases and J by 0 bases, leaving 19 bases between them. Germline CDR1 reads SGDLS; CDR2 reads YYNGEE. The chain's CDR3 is CASSVDFSTKAYSYNEQFF. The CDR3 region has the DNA TGTGCCAGCAGCGTAGATTTCAGTACAAAGGCCTACTCCTACAATGAGCAGTTCTTC.

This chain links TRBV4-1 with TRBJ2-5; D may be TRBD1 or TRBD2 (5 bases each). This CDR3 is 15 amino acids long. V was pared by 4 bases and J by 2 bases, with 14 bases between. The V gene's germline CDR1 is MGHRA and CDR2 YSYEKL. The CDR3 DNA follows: TGCGCCAGCAGCCGAACGACGGGGCTGCAAGAGACCCAGTACTTC. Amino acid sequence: CASSRTTGLQETQYF.

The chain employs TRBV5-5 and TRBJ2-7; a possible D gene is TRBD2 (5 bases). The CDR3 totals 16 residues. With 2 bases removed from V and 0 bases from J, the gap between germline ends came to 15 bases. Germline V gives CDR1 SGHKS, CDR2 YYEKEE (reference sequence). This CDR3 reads CASSLAVGMYSYEQYF. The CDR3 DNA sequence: TGTGCCAGCAGCTTAGCAGTCGGGATGTACTCCTACGAGCAGTACTTC.

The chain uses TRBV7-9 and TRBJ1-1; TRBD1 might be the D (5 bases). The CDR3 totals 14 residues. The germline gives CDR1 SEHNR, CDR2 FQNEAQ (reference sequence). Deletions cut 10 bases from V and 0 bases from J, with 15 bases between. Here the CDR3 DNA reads TGTGCCACGAAGAACGGGGCGGTGAACACTGAAGCTTTCTTT. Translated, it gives CATKNGAVNTEAFF.

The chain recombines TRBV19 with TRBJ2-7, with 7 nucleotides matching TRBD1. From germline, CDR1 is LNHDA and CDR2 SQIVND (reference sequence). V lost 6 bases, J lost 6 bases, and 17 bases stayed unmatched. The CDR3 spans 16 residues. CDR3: CASRRRDSQGGVEQYF. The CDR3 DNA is TGTGCCAGTAGACGCCGGGACAGCCAAGGGGGAGTCGAGCAGTACTTC.

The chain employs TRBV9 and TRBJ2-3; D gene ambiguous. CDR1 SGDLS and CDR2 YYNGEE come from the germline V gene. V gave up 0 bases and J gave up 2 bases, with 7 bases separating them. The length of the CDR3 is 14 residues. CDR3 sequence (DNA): TGTGCCAGCAGCGTAGCGTTACACACAGATACGCAGTATTTT. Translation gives CASSVALHTDTQYF.

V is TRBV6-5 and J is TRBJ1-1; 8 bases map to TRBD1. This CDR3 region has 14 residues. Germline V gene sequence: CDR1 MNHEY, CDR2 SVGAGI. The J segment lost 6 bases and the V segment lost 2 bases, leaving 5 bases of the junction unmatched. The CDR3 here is CASSYGQGTSEAFF. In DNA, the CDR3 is TGTGCCAGCAGTTACGGACAGGGAACCTCTGAAGCTTTCTTT.

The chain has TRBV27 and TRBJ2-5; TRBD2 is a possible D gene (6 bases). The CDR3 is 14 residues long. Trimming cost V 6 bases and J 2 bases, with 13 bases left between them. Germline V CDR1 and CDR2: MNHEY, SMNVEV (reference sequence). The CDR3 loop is CASSFAGQQETQYF. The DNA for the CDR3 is TGTGCCAGCAGCTTCGCGGGGCAGCAAGAGACCCAGTACTTC.

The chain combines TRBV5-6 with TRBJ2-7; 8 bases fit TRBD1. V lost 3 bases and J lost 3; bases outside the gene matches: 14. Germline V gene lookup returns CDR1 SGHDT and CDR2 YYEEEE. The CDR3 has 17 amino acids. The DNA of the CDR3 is TGTGCCAGCAGCTCTTACACCCCTGGACAGGGTGGCTACGAGCAGTACTTC. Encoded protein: CASSSYTPGQGGYEQYF. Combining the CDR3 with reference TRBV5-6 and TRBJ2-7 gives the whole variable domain DAGVTQSPTHLIKTRGQQVTLRCSPKSGHDTVSWYQQALGQGPQFIFQYYEEEERQRGNFPDRFSGHQFPNYSSELNVNALLLGDSALYLCASSSYTPGQGGYEQYFGPGTRLTVT.

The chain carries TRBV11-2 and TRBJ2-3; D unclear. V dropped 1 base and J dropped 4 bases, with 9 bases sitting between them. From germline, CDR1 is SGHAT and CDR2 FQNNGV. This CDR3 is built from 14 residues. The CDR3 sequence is CASSLGFSSDTQYF. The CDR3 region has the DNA TGTGCCAGCAGCTTAGGATTTTCATCAGATACGCAGTATTTT.

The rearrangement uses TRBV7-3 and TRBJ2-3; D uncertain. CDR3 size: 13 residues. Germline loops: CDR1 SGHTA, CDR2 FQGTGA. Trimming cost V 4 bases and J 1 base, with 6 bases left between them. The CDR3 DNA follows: TGTGCCAGCAGCTCCAGCGGCACAGATACGCAGTATTTT. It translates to CASSSSGTDTQYF.

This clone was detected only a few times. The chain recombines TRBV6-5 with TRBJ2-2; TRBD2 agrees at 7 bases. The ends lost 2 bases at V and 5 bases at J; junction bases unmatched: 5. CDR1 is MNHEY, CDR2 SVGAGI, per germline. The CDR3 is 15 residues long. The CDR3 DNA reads TGTGCCAGCAGTTACGCTGGGACTATGACCGGGGAGCTGTTTTTT. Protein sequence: CASSYAGTMTGELFF.

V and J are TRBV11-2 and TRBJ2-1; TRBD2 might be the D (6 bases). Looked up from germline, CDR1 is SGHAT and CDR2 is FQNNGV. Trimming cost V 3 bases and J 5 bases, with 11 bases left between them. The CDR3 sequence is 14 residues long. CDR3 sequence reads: CASSFRGNDNEQFF. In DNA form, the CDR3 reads TGTGCCAGCAGCTTTCGCGGGAACGACAATGAGCAGTTCTTC.

The CDR3 is CASRLFKAIQETQYF. CDR3 in DNA: TGTGCAAGTCGCCTATTCAAAGCAATCCAAGAGACCCAGTACTTC. The rearrangement links TRBV12-2 to TRBJ2-5; the DNA was not used to check the table's D call, TRBD2. TRBV12-2 is annotated as a pseudogene. The CDR3 totals 15 residues.

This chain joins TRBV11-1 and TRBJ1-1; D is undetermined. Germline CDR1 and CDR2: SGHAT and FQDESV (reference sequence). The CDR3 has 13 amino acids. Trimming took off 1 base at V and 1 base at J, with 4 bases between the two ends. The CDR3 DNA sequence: TGTGCCAGCAGCTTAGGAACGAACACTGAAGCTTTCTTT. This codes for CASSLGTNTEAFF.

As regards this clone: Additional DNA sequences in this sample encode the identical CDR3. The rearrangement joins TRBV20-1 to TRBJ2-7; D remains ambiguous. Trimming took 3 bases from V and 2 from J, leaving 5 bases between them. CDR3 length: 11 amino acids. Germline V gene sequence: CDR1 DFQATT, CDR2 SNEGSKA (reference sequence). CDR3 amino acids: CSASNTYEQYF. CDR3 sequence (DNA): TGCAGTGCTAGTAATACCTACGAGCAGTACTTC.

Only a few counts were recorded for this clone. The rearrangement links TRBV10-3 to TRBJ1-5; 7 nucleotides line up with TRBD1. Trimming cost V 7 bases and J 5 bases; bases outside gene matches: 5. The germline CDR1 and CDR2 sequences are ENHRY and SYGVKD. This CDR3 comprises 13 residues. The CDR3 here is CAITRDSDQPQHF. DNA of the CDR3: TGTGCCATCACCCGGGACAGTGATCAGCCCCAGCATTTT.